These 4 T cell receptor beta chains came from one sample sequenced in a study of T-cell reconstitution after alpha-beta-depleted transplantation in children. TCRbeta library preparation incorporated unique molecular identifiers. TCRdb recomputed calls from the PCR reads with MiXCR, one row per CDR3 protein. The sample lists around 200,000 distinct CDR3 sequences; approximately 6.8% were seen once. Specimen: PBMCs from the stem cell graft donor, collected from the stem cell graft. All receptors derive from a human donor who donated a stem cell graft to a child with Wiskott-Aldrich syndrome.

This clonotype came up many times. The chain combines TRBV6-5 with TRBJ2-2, with TRBD1 identical over 8 bases. Germline lookup yields CDR1 MNHEY and CDR2 SVGAGI. The ends lost 2 bases at V and 6 bases at J; junction bases unmatched: 5. CDR3 length: 15 amino acids. The CDR3 loop is CASSYLGTGAGELFF. CDR3 bases: TGTGCCAGCAGTTACCTCGGGACAGGCGCCGGGGAGCTGTTTTTT.

Many counts were recorded for this clonotype. The rearrangement links TRBV20-1 to TRBJ2-5, with D unresolved. Germline CDR1 and CDR2: DFQATT and SNEGSKA (reference sequence). This CDR3 is built from 17 residues. Between the trimmed V and J ends, which lost 3 bases and 5 bases, there was a span of 25 bases. In DNA form, the CDR3 reads TGCAGTGCTAGCTTCTCCCCCCCCCCAAGGGTTTGGGAGACCCAGTACTTC. Amino acids: CSASFSPPPRVWETQYF.

The chain recombines TRBV4-2 with TRBJ2-5; tentatively, D is TRBD2 (6 bases). The V end lost 0 bases, the J end lost 5 bases, and 10 bases lay between the germline ends. Germline CDR1 LGHNA, CDR2 YNFKEQ. The CDR3 has 14 residues. The chain's CDR3 is CASSQEGGDETQYF. CDR3 nucleotides: TGTGCCAGCAGCCAAGAGGGGGGAGACGAGACCCAGTACTTC.

This clonotype has a count of ten or more. The chain combines TRBV13 with TRBJ2-7; D may be TRBD1 (6 bases). Germline CDR1 reads PRHDT; CDR2 reads FYEKMQ (reference sequence). CDR3 length: 14 amino acids. Trimming removed 8 bases from V and 6 bases from J, with 20 bases in between. Here the CDR3 reads CASAQGRGFFEQYF. The CDR3 bases are TGTGCCAGCGCCCAGGGCAGGGGTTTCTTCGAGCAGTACTTC.